The source of this T cell receptor beta chain is a study of cytomegalovirus exposure and HLA in healthy donors. Looked up from germline, CDR1 is SGDLS and CDR2 is YYNGEE. The junction had 9 bases not matched to a gene; V was cut back by 1 base and J by 6 bases. The CDR3 totals 15 residues. Study-level results: Reported performance of the classifier showed diagnosis of cytomegalovirus status with high specificity and sensitivity. Many donors carried some public TCRs, although rarity characterized most TCR sequences.

Using immunoSEQ multiplex PCR, the repertoire was profiled, and TCRdb retains in-frame clones only, with some absent. This table has 140,000 or so clones, approximately 92% appearing once. A word on this clone: The antigen remains unidentified.

Source material: PBMCs. The TCR originated in a woman aged 18-29 years in good health and CMV-seropositive. The gene calls are TRBV9 and TRBJ2-7, with 8 bases matching TRBD1. The CDR3 loop is CASSVTGTGEGEQYF. CDR3 coding DNA: TGTGCCAGCAGCGTAACCGGGACAGGTGAGGGCGAGCAGTACTTC.